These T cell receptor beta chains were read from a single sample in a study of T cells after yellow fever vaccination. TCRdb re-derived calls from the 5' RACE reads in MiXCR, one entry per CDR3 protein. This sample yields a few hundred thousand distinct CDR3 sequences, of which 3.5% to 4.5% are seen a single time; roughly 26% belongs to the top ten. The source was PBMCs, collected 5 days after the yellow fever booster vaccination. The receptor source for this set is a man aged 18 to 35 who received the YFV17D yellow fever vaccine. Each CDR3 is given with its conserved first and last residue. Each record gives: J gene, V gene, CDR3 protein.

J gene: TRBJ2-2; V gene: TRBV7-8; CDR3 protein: CASSTSPSAGELFF
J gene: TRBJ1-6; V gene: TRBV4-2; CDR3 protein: CASSQDIRENSPLHF
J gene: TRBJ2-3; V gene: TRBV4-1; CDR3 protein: CASSQVAGMDTQYF
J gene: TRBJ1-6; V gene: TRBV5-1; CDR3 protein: CASSFTRELNSPLHF
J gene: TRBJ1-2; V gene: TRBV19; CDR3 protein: CASTTQGLMGQYGYTF
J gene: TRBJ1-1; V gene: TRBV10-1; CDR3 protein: CASSDSPGLENTEAFF
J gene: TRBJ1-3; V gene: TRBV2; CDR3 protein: CASRRGQISGNTIYF
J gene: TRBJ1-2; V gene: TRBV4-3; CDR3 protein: CASSQDSGQAGHYGYTF
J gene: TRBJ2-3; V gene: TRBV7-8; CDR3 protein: CASSLAGTERPQYF
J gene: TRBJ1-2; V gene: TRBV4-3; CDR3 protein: CASSQDGWDRGTNGYTF
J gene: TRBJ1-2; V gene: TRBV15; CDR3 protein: CATSRAPVPYGYTF
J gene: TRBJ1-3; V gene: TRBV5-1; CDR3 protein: CASSPGQGISGNTIYF
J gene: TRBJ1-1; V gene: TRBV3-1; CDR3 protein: CASSGQGLTEAFF
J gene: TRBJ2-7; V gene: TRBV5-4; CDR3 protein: CASRVAGGSYGEYEQYF
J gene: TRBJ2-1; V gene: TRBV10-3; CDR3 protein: CAISDHGGLVHEQFF
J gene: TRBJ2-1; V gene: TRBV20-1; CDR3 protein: CSATTTSGGLRHEQFF
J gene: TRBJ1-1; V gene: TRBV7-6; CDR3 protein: CASSSGQLSEAFF
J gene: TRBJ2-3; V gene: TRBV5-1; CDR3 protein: CASSLLGGEGDTQYF
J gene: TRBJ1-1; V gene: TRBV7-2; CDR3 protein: CASSPGGISRGNTEAFF
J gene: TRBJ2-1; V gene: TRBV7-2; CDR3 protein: CASSHSGIYNEQFF
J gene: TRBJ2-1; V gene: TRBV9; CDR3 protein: CASSATGTGYNEQFF
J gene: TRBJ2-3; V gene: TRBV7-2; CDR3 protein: CASSLVYTQYF
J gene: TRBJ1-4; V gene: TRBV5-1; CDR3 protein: CASSGGEGDEKLFF
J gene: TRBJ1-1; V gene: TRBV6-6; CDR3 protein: CASIPLSWGGGTEAFF
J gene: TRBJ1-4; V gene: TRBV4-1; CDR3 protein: CASSHSRDGHGTTNEKLFF
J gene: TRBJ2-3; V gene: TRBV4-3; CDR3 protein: CASSQAGGLDTQYF
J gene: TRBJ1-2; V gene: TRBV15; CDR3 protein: CATGTDRGYGYTF
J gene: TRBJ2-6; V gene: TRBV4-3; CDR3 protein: CASNQGTSGVSGANVLTF
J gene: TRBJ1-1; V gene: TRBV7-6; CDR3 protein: CASSLRGAVNTEAFF
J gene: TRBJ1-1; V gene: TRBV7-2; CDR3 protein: CASSLEGTWNTEAFF
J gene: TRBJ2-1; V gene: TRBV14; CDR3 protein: CASSQDIGFGSYNEQFF
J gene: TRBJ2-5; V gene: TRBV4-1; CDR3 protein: CASKPLWGRVEETQYF
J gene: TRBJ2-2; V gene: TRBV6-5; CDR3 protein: CASSPPWTSTGELFF
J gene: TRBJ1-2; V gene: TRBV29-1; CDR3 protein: CSARTETYGYTF
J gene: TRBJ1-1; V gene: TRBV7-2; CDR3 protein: CASSLDYRMNTEAFF
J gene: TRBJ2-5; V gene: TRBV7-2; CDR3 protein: CASSLYRQEGETQYF
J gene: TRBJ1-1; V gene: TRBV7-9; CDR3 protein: CASSLGTADEAFF
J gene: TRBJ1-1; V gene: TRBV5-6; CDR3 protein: CASSFRTGVTEAFF